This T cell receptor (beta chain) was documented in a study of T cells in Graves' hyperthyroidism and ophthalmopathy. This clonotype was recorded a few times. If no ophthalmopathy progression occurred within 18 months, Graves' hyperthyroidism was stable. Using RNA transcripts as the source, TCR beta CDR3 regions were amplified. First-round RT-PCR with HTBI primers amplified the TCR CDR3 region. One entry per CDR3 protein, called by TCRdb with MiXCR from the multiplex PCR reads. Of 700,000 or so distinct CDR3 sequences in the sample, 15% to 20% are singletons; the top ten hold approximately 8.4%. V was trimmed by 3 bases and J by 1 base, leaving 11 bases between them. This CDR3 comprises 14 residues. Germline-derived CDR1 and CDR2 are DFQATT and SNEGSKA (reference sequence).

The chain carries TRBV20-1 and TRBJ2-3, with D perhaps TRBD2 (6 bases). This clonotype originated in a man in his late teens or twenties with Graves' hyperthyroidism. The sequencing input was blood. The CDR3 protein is CSASRRDGTDTQYF. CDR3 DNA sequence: TGCAGTGCTAGTCGGCGGGACGGCACAGATACGCAGTATTTT.